This T cell receptor (beta chain) was recorded in a study of beta chain features in type 1 diabetes. The study, taken as a whole, reports: Across all four CD4+ subsets, people with type 1 diabetes showed modestly shorter TCRB CDR3s.

Once sorted, every population was more than 95% pure. Turning to this clone: Antigen: not known.

CDR3 size: 13 residues. The germline V and J ends were trimmed by 11 bases and 4 bases, with 14 bases remaining between them. CDR1 is MNHNS, CDR2 SASEGT, per germline. Since all of the isolated RNA was reverse transcribed, expressed TCRB transcripts were what got sequenced. Regulatory, naive and central memory T cell samples averaged approximately 3.4 million reads. Assay: immunoSEQ multiplex PCR; the TCRdb copy retains only in-frame clones and omits some. The sample lists just over 600,000 clones, 15% to 18% seen once, with about 0.097% in the top ten. V and J are TRBV6-1 and TRBJ2-2, with D maybe TRBD1 (5 bases). This TCR was sampled from a man aged 18 to 30 in good health. Sequenced input: naive CD4+ T cells from blood. The CDR3, as DNA: TGTGCCGGCCCCCAGGGTCCCACCGGGGAGCTGTTTTTT. Protein product: CAGPQGPTGELFF.